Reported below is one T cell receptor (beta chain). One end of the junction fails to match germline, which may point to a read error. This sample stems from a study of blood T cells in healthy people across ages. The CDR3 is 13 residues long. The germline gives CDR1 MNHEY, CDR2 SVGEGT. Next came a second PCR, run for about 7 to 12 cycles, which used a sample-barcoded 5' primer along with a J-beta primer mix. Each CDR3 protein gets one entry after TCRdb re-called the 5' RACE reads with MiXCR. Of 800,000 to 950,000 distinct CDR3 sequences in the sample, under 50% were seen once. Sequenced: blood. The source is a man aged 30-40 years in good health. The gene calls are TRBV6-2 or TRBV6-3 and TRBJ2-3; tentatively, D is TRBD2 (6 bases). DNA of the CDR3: TGTGCCAGCAGGCCCACTAGCATAGATACGCAGTATTTT. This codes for CASRPTSIDTQYF.